This T cell receptor beta chain comes out of a study of OX40 agonist ivuxolimab in advanced cancers. Study context: Participants could have had prior anti-PD-1, anti-PD-L1 or anti-CTLA-4 therapy, and approximately 37% had some.

This clone was counted a single time. Produced via immunoSEQ multiplex PCR; TCRdb's table is partial and in-frame only. The sample carries over 65,000 clones, more than 85% recorded once. The V and J ends lost 4 bases and 1 base respectively, with 10 bases between them. Germline CDR1 is SGHRS and CDR2 is YFSETQ. CDR3 length equals 14 residues. Sample: CD4+ or CD8+ T cells sorted from blood, taken in a trial of the OX40 agonist ivuxolimab. This chain links TRBV5-1 with TRBJ2-3; D might be TRBD1 or TRBD2, each matching 6 bases. The source of this sequence is an adult with an advanced solid tumor such as melanoma, head and neck, liver or kidney cancer. The CDR3, as DNA: TGCGCCAGCAGCAAGAGGGGGGGCACAGATACGCAGTATTTT. Its protein product is CASSKRGGTDTQYF.